Many counts were recorded for the clone carrying this T cell receptor (beta chain). The antigen remains unidentified. A sample-barcoded 5' primer and a J-beta primer mix were used in a second PCR of roughly 6 to 11 cycles. Each cDNA was tagged by a template-switch adaptor containing 12 random nucleotides. TCRdb re-derived calls from the 5' RACE reads in MiXCR, one entry per CDR3 protein. The table shows 650,000 or so distinct CDR3 sequences, with roughly half occurring only once. The V segment lost 5 bases and the J segment 8 bases; nucleotides outside the gene matches: 5. CDR1 is LGHDT and CDR2 is YNNKEL in the germline V gene (reference sequence). The CDR3 runs 13 residues. These data belong to a study of blood T cells in healthy people across ages. Study-wide results and limits: It was not known whether donors were CMV positive (a possible confounder of expanded clonotype changes). TCR beta diversity tracked closely with naive T cell percentage.

It was approximately 10 milliliters of peripheral blood that were drawn from each donor. The TCR was taken from a woman of 80 years or more in good health. Sequencing was carried out using blood. The chain uses TRBV3-1 and TRBJ2-4; 8 nucleotides agree with TRBD2. The chain's CDR3 is CASSERELDIQYF. In nucleotides, the CDR3 is TGTGCCAGCAGCGAGCGGGAGTTGGACATTCAGTACTTC.